The clone carrying this T cell receptor (beta chain) was detected only a few times. The data were taken from a study of spatial heterogeneity in lung cancer. This CDR3 spans 14 amino acids. Germline values: CDR1 ENHRY, CDR2 SYGVKD. Trimming pared 4 bases from V and 1 base from J, leaving 10 bases between. TCRdb re-called the 5' RACE reads with MiXCR, one entry per CDR3 protein. The data hold approximately 81,000 distinct CDR3 sequences, with roughly 12% observed a single time. Time point reported: sample taken at primary tumor resection. Frozen PBMC, nontumor lung or tumor provided whole RNA, which was sequenced unsorted.

V and J are TRBV10-3 and TRBJ2-5; the D gene is possibly TRBD2 (5 bases). This clonotype was obtained from a male donor with early-stage non-small cell lung cancer. The material sequenced was PBMCs, taken at surgery. For the CDR3, the DNA is TGTGCCATCAGTGGAGCGGCTATCCAAGAGACCCAGTACTTC. Protein sequence: CAISGAAIQETQYF.